This TCR beta chain was captured in a study of blood T cell repertoires in COVID-19. Original handling: Amplification of reference gene primers provided the estimated nucleated cell counts. The assay was immunoSEQ multiplex PCR, and TCRdb's table has in-frame clones only and misses some. V and J calls and clone size follow that table, whereas D and trimming were derived from the DNA. Of 200,000 to 250,000 clones listed, 86% are singletons. The study drew participants aged about 18 to 95 years from about two dozen US areas. From germline, CDR1 is LGHNT and CDR2 FRNRAP. Trimming left V 0 bases short and J 5 bases short, with 10 bases between. CDR3 length: 15 amino acids.

The clonotype originates from a woman aged 40-49 years with acute COVID-19. The specimen was PBMCs or T cells enriched from blood (not recorded which). The V and J genes are TRBV12-5 and TRBJ2-2; a weak D match, TRBD2 (6 bases). The chain's CDR3 is CASGLVPLATGELFF. The CDR3 bases are TGTGCTAGTGGTTTGGTACCCCTAGCGACCGGGGAGCTGTTTTTT.